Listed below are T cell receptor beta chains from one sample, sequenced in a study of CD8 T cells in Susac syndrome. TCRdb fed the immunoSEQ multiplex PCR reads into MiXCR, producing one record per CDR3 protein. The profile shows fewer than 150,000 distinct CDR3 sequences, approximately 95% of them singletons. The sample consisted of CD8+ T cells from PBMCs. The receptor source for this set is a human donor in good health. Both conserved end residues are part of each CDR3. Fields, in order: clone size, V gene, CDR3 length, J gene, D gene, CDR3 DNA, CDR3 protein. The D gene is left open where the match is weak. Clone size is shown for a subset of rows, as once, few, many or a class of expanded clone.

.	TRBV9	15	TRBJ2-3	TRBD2	TGTGCCAGCAGCGTAGGGACTAGCAGGACAGATACGCAGTATTTT	CASSVGTSRTDTQYF
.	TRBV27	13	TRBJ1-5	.	TGTGCCAGCAGTTCGGCGGGGAATCAGCCCCAGCATTTT	CASSSAGNQPQHF
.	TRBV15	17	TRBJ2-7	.	TGTGCCACCAGCAGAGATCTAAGGGCAGGGGATTGGTACGAGCAGTACTTC	CATSRDLRAGDWYEQYF
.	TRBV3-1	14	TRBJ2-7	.	TGTGCCAGCAGCCAAGTCGGGCGAGACTACGAGCAGTACTTC	CASSQVGRDYEQYF
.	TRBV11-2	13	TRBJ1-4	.	TGTGCCAGCAGCTCGACAGAAAATGAAAAACTGTTTTTT	CASSSTENEKLFF
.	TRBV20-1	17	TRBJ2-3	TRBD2	TGCAGTGCTAGAGATGGACTAGCGGGAGTGTTGACAGATACGCAGTATTTT	CSARDGLAGVLTDTQYF
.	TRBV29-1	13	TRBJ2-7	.	TGCAGCGTTGAAGCTGACCTTACCTACGAGCAGTACTTC	CSVEADLTYEQYF
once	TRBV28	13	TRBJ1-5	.	TGTGCCAGCAGTTTGCAAATCGGCGGGGCCCAGCATTTT	CASSLQIGGAQHF
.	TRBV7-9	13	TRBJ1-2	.	TGTGCCAGCAGCTTCCCAAATTCCTATGGCTACACCTTC	CASSFPNSYGYTF
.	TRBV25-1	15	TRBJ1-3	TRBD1	TGTGCCAGCAGTGAATCAGACAGGGTTGGAAACACCATATATTTT	CASSESDRVGNTIYF
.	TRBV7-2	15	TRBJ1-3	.	TGTGCCAGCAGCCATCCGGGAGGCTCTGGAAACACCATATATTTT	CASSHPGGSGNTIYF
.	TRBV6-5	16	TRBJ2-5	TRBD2	TGTGCCAGCAGTTACTCGGCTAGCGGGACTAGAGAGACCCAGTACTTC	CASSYSASGTRETQYF
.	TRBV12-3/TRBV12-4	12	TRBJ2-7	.	TGTGCCAGCAGATATACTAGTTACGAGCAGTACTTC	CASRYTSYEQYF
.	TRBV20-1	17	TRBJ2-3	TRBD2	TGCAGTGCTATTCAGGCTAGCGGGAGAACCGGCACAGATACGCAGTATTTT	CSAIQASGRTGTDTQYF
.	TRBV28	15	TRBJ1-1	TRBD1	TGTGCCAGCAGTTTAACAGGGGCCGGGAACACTGAAGCTTTCTTT	CASSLTGAGNTEAFF
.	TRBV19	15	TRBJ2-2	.	TGTGCCAGTAGTATAGGGGAGAGTTTAAGCGGGGAGCTGTTTTTT	CASSIGESLSGELFF
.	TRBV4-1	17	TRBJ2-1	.	TGCGCCAGCAGCCAAGATAAAGTATTAGCGCCCTACAATGAGCAGTTCTTC	CASSQDKVLAPYNEQFF
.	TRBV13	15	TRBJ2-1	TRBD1	TGTGCCAGCAGTTCCCGACAGGGAAAGTACAATGAGCAGTTCTTC	CASSSRQGKYNEQFF
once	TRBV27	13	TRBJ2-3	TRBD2	TGTGCCAGCAGTCTAACTAGCGGGGATACGCAGTATTTT	CASSLTSGDTQYF
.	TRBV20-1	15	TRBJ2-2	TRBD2	TGCAGTGCTAGAGGACTAGCGGGAGTTTCCGGGGAGCTGTTTTTT	CSARGLAGVSGELFF
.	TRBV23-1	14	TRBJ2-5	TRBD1	TGCGCCAGCAGAACAGGACAGGGGTGCGGGACCCAGTACTTC	CASRTGQGCGTQYF
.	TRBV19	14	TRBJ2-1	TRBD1	TGTGCCAGTAGTTTGTGGACAGGGAGGAATGAGCAGTTCTTC	CASSLWTGRNEQFF
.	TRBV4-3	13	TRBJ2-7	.	TGCGCCAGCAGCCAAGATGGGACCTACGAGCAGTACTTC	CASSQDGTYEQYF
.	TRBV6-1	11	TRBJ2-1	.	TGTGCCAGCAGGATGATCAATGAGCAGTTCTTC	CASRMINEQFF
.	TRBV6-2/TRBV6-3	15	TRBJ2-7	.	TGTGCCAGCAGTTCCGACTTGGGTTCATCCTACGAGCAGTACTTC	CASSSDLGSSYEQYF
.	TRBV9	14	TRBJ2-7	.	TGTGCCAGCAGCCCGTTTCAGGAGTTCGACGAGCAGTACTTC	CASSPFQEFDEQYF
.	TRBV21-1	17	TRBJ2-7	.	TGTGCCAGCAGCGAACGAGTTGAATGTGGGACAGGGGACGAGCAGTACTTC	CASSERVECGTGDEQYF
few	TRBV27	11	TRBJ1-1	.	TGTGCCAGCAGGGGGGGAACTGAAGCTTTCTTT	CASRGGTEAFF
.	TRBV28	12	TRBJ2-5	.	TGTGCCAGCAGGTCCCAGGCTGAGACCCAGTACTTC	CASRSQAETQYF
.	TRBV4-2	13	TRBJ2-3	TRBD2	TGTGCCAGCAAAGCGGGAAATATAGATACGCAGTATTTT	CASKAGNIDTQYF
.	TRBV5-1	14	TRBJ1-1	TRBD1	TGCGCCAGCAGACCGGGACAGTTGAACACTGAAGCTTTCTTT	CASRPGQLNTEAFF
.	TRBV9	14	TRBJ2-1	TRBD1	TGTGCCAGCACCCGGACAGGGGGCTTGGATGAGCAGTTCTTC	CASTRTGGLDEQFF
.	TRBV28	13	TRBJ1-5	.	TGTGCCAGCCGCCGGGACCCGGATCAGCCCCAGCATTTT	CASRRDPDQPQHF
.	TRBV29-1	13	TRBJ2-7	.	TGCAGCGTTGAAGGGCAGAGCTCCTACGAGCAGTACTTC	CSVEGQSSYEQYF
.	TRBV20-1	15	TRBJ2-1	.	TGCAGTGCTAGAGATTATGTAGACGTTAGGAATGAGCAGTTCTTC	CSARDYVDVRNEQFF
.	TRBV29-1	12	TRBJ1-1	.	TGCAGCGTAATGGACATGAACACTGAAGCTTTCTTT	CSVMDMNTEAFF
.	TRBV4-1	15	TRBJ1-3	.	TGCGCCAGCAGCCAAGGAGGGGTCGCTGGAAACACCATATATTTT	CASSQGGVAGNTIYF
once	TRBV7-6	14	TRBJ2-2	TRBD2	TGTGCCAGCAGCCGACTAGCGTTTGGCGGGGAGCTGTTTTTT	CASSRLAFGGELFF
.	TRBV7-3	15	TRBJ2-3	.	TGTGCCAGCAGCTTAATGGGGACCCACACAGATACGCAGTATTTT	CASSLMGTHTDTQYF
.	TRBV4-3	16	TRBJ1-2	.	TGCGCCAGCAGCCAAGATCGGGGCAGCCTTAACTATGGCTACACCTTC	CASSQDRGSLNYGYTF
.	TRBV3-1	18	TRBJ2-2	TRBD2	TGTGCCAGCAGCCAATCCGGGACTAGCGGGAGTAAGGCCGGGGAGCTGTTTTTT	CASSQSGTSGSKAGELFF
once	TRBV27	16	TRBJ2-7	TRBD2	TGTGCCAGCAGTTTATCGGGACTAGCGGGGGGTTACGAGCAGTACTTC	CASSLSGLAGGYEQYF
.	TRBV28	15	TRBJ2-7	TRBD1	TGTGCCAGCAGTCTCCAGACAGGGGTACTCCACGAGCAGTACTTC	CASSLQTGVLHEQYF
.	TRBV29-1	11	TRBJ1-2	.	TGCAGCATCACAGAGATCTATGGCTACACCTTC	CSITEIYGYTF